Described below is a single T cell receptor beta chain sequence and its context. Enrollees, roughly 18 to 89 years old, lived in about two dozen US areas. Each participant's cohort was designated according to participant-reported clinical history. The CDR3 contains 15 residues. Trimming shortened V by 0 bases and J by 4 bases, and 10 bases separated the two germline ends. Looked up from germline, CDR1 is SGHTA and CDR2 is FQGTGA. This record belongs to a study of blood T cell repertoires in COVID-19. Looking at the study overall: In each case, the material was cDNA or gDNA derived from T cells, B-cell-depleted T cells, or PBMCs.

Authors' methods: Nucleated cell counts were estimated from reference gene primer amplification. The repertoire was sequenced with immunoSEQ multiplex PCR; TCRdb's copy has only in-frame clones and lacks some. V, J and clone size are taken as reported in that table, and D and trimming were inferred from the DNA itself. The sample lists approximately 300,000 clones; 70% to 90% were seen once. The TCR was taken from a woman aged 25 to 39 who had recovered from COVID-19. The chain recombines TRBV7-3 with TRBJ1-3, with D uncertain. Specimen: PBMCs or T cells enriched from blood (not recorded which). CDR3 sequence: CASSLTAGSGNTIYF. The CDR3 nucleotides read TGTGCCAGCAGCTTAACAGCCGGGTCCGGAAACACCATATATTTT.